This section outlines one T cell receptor beta chain sequence together with its context. The target antigen is unknown. Both 60 Vbeta primers and 13 Jbeta primers went into the PCR. TCRdb keeps only in-frame clones here, not all; method: immunoSEQ multiplex PCR. The sample records some 160,000 clones, around four fifths being singletons. Nominally healthy donors provided the samples, though records likely missed some immune exposures. Trimming cost V 4 bases and J 2 bases, with 16 bases left between them. Germline loops: CDR1 SGHRS, CDR2 YFSETQ. This CDR3 has 15 residues. This sample is part of a study of cytomegalovirus exposure and HLA in healthy donors. Findings and caveats of the study: An apparent linkage of common viral pathogens to several of the most significant clusters emerged in a later analysis.

This clonotype was obtained from a man younger than 35 in good health and CMV-seronegative. Sequencing used PBMCs. The chain recombines TRBV5-1 with TRBJ2-7; D may be TRBD2 (6 bases). The CDR3 sequence is CASSVNNGGTYEQYF. CDR3 sequence (DNA): TGCGCCAGCAGCGTAAATAACGGGGGAACCTACGAGCAGTACTTC.